This T cell receptor beta chain was obtained from a study of molecular identifiers for immune sequencing clone quantification. Study context: Five portions were made in replicates from RNA of roughly 20,000 or 100,000 naive CD8 cells, and four underwent sequencing.

This clonotype turned up a few times. Antigen specificity is unknown. Construction of naive CD8 libraries employed about 17,000 to 1,100,000 sorted cells together with 10%, 30% or 50% RNA. The CDR3 sequence is 16 residues long. Trimming removed 0 bases at V and 0 bases at J, with 9 bases between. CDR1 LGHNA and CDR2 YSLEER come from the germline V gene. Whole-study findings and limits: In naive cells, under 1% of molecules belonged to clones above 20 RNA copies, against over 98% in effector cells.

Listed TCR primers and previously described methods were used for bulk TCR libraries. TCRdb re-derived calls from the PCR reads in MiXCR, one entry per CDR3 protein. Of around 470,000 distinct CDR3 sequences in the sample, approximately 25% were seen once. The V call is TRBV4-3, the J call TRBJ2-4, with D unresolved. The TCR comes from a human donor in good health. Some libraries in this study had Jurkat cell RNA spiked in. Sequencing was performed on naive CD8+ T cells from blood, with Jurkat cell RNA spiked in. Subset defined: FACS-sorted CD8+CD4-CCR7+CD45RA+ naive T cells. CDR3 coding DNA: TGCGCCAGCAGCCAAGATCCGGCCGGAGCCAAAAACATTCAGTACTTC. Its translation: CASSQDPAGAKNIQYF.